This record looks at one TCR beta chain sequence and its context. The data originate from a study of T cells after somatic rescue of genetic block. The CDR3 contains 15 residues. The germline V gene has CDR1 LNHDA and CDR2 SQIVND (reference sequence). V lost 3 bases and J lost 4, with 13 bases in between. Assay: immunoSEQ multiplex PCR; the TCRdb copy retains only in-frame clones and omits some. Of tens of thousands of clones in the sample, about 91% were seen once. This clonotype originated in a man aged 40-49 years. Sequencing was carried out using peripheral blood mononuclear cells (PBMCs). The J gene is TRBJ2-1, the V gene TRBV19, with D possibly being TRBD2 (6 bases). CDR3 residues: CASSIPGTGYNEQFF. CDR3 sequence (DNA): TGTGCCAGTAGTATCCCCGGGACTGGATACAATGAGCAGTTCTTC.